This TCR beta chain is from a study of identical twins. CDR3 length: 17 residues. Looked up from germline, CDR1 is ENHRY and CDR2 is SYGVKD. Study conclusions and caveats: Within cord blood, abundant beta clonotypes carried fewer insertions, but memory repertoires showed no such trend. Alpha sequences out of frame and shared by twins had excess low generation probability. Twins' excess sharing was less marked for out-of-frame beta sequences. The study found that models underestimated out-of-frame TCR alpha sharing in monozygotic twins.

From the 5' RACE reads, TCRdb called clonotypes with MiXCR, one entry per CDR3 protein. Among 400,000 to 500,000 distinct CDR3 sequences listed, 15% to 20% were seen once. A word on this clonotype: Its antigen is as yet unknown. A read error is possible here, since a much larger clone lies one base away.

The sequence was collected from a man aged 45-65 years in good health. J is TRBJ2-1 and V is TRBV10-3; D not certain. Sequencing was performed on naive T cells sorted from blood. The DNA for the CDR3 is TGTGCCATCAGTGAGTCTATTTCTAGTTATGCCTACAATGAGCGGTTCTTC. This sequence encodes CAISESISSYAYNERFF.